The TCR beta chain described here comes from a study of T cells after yellow fever vaccination. Study-level points and caveats: Abundant bulk-population clonotypes could contaminate the FACS-sorted repertoires.

The CDR3 loop spans 16 amino acids. The V gene end was trimmed by 5 bases and the J gene end by 2 bases; junction bases not matched to a gene: 13. Germline loops: CDR1 DFQATT, CDR2 SNEGSKA (reference sequence). TCRdb analysed the 5' RACE reads with MiXCR anew, one entry per CDR3 protein. The table lists 200,000 to 300,000 distinct CDR3 sequences, under 15% of them singletons, with about 0.51% in the top ten. Comments on this clonotype: Its antigen is unidentified.

The specimen comprised CD4+ T cells sorted from PBMCs, sampled 45 days after the yellow fever booster vaccination. The chain uses TRBV20-1 and TRBJ2-3; 7 nucleotides align to TRBD2. This sequence was found in a man younger than 40 who received the YFV17D yellow fever vaccine. The CDR3 bases are TGCAGTGCTGGGGCCCTGCTGGCGGGGGTCACAGATACGCAGTATTTT. This translates into CSAGALLAGVTDTQYF.